This passage covers 17 T cell receptor beta chains from one sample sequenced in a study of blood T cell repertoires in COVID-19 (dated by TCRdb to about 2020). Receptor libraries were prepared by the immunoSEQ multiplex PCR assay. The table was pulled from immuneACCESS by TCRdb, which kept in-frame rearrangements only. Such tables lose some clones; where checked, under half of the loss comes from unresolved V genes, and the rest has no known cause. The sample table shows about 200,000 clones, and 83% are seen once. Jointly, the top ten make up around 2.3% of the sample. The sequencing sample was made of peripheral blood. All receptors derive from a middle-aged woman with active or convalescent COVID-19.

This clone was detected a few times. The chain uses TRBV29-1 and TRBJ2-7; possible D gene TRBD1, 7 bases. There are 12 residues in the CDR3. In germline, CDR1 is SQVTM, CDR2 ANQGSEA. The V gene lost 3 bases and the J gene lost 7 bases, with 13 bases spanning the gap. CDR3 region: CSVERGRGEQYF. In nucleotides, the CDR3 is TGCAGCGTTGAGAGGGGGCGGGGAGAGCAGTACTTC.

This chain connects TRBV4-3 to TRBJ1-1, with a weak D call TRBD1 (5 bases). The CDR3 runs 13 residues. V dropped 4 bases and J dropped 4 bases, with 10 bases sitting between them. Germline loops: CDR1 LGHNA, CDR2 YSLEER. The CDR3 here is CASSRGVSTEAFF. Here the CDR3 DNA reads TGCGCCAGCAGCCGGGGGGTATCCACTGAAGCTTTCTTT.

The V gene is TRBV5-5, the J gene TRBJ2-7, with 7 bases lining up with TRBD1. The CDR3 is made up of 16 amino acids. Germline values: CDR1 SGHKS, CDR2 YYEKEE (reference sequence). The V gene end was trimmed by 1 base and the J gene end by 0 bases; junction bases not matched to a gene: 7. Written as DNA, the CDR3 is TGTGCCAGCAGCTTGATTTGGGGACAGAACTCCTACGAGCAGTACTTC. Translated: CASSLIWGQNSYEQYF.

A few counts support this clone. The chain has TRBV4-3 and TRBJ1-2; D perhaps matches TRBD1 (6 bases). Germline V lookup: CDR1 LGHNA, CDR2 YSLEER. The CDR3 has 16 residues. V was cut by 0 bases and J by 4 bases, with 15 bases left in between. The CDR3 DNA is TGCGCCAGCAGCCAAGATGTCCCAGGGGCTGGCTATGGCTACACCTTC. This codes for CASSQDVPGAGYGYTF.

CDR3 sequence reads: CASSQGALGEKLFF. For the CDR3, the DNA is TGTGCCAGCAGCCAGGGGGCCTTGGGTGAAAAACTGTTTTTT. The rearrangement joins TRBV11-3 to TRBJ1-4; 8 positions match TRBD1. V lost 5 bases to trimming and J lost 7 bases; unmatched junction nucleotides: 6. CDR3 length equals 14 residues. CDR1 and CDR2 (germline): SGHNT, YENEEA.

This chain uses TRBV11-2 with TRBJ1-2, with TRBD1 as a possible D gene (6 bases). V was trimmed by 4 bases and J by 9 bases, leaving 18 bases between them. This CDR3 is built from 14 residues. Germline V gene lookup returns CDR1 SGHAT and CDR2 FQNNGV. The DNA of the CDR3 is TGTGCCAGCAGCTCGAACACAGGGTTTTCTAGCTACACCTTC. It yields the protein CASSSNTGFSSYTF.

The genes are TRBV5-1 and TRBJ1-6; D gene unclear. With 0 bases removed from V and 14 bases from J, the gap between germline ends came to 9 bases. Germline V gives CDR1 SGHRS, CDR2 YFSETQ. The CDR3 has 12 amino acids. The CDR3 DNA reads TGCGCCAGCAGCTTGGACATGTCCACCCTCCACTTT. The encoded protein is CASSLDMSTLHF.

This sequence joins TRBV6-5 and TRBJ1-1, with TRBD1 as a possible D gene (6 bases). This CDR3 spans 13 amino acids. V lost 0 bases and J lost 9, with 11 bases in between. Per the germline V gene, CDR1 is MNHEY and CDR2 is SVGAGI. CDR3 loop: CASSYSRQGKAFF. DNA of the CDR3: TGTGCCAGCAGTTACTCCCGGCAGGGGAAAGCTTTCTTT.

This clone showed up just once. The chain uses TRBV19 and TRBJ2-7; D may be TRBD1 (6 bases). V was pared by 7 bases and J by 2 bases, with 12 bases between. This CDR3 is built from 13 residues. Germline assignment: CDR1 LNHDA and CDR2 SQIVND (reference sequence). The CDR3 loop reads CASKKGDAYEQYF. The CDR3 DNA follows: TGTGCCAGTAAAAAGGGGGATGCCTACGAGCAGTACTTC.

This chain joins TRBV29-1 and TRBJ2-7, with TRBD1 as a possible D gene (5 bases). The CDR3 runs to 11 residues. Germline CDR1 reads SQVTM; CDR2 reads ANQGSEA. Trimming took 5 bases from V and 1 from J, leaving 6 bases between them. The CDR3 region is CSVQGSYEQYF. CDR3 sequence (DNA): TGCAGCGTTCAGGGATCCTACGAGCAGTACTTC.

The rearrangement links TRBV7-9 to TRBJ2-7; 10 nucleotides line up with TRBD1. CDR1 is SEHNR and CDR2 is FQNEAQ in the germline V gene (reference sequence). The CDR3 runs to 15 residues. The J segment lost 3 bases and the V segment lost 1 base, leaving 3 bases of the junction unmatched. The CDR3 sequence: CASSLGQGAYYEQYF. The CDR3 bases are TGTGCCAGCAGCTTAGGACAGGGGGCCTACTACGAGCAGTACTTC.

The V and J genes are TRBV2 and TRBJ1-2; D might be TRBD1 (6 bases). Germline loops: CDR1 SNHLY, CDR2 FYNNEI. This CDR3 contains 15 residues. V dropped 8 bases and J dropped 4 bases, with 20 bases sitting between them. The CDR3 protein is CASLGERTEIYGYTF. The CDR3 DNA sequence: TGTGCCAGCCTGGGAGAGCGGACAGAAATCTATGGCTACACCTTC.

For the CDR3, the DNA is TGCAGTGCTAGTCTGGGCAAGCCGTTTTTTTCAACTAATGAAAAACTGTTTTTT. It specifies CSASLGKPFFSTNEKLFF. V gene TRBV20-1 combines with J gene TRBJ1-4; D is unresolved. Germline V gene lookup returns CDR1 DFQATT and CDR2 SNEGSKA (reference sequence). This CDR3 has 18 residues. Trimming cost V 3 bases and J 0 bases, with 20 bases left between them.

V is TRBV18 and J is TRBJ1-1, with 9 bases aligning to TRBD1. The V and J ends lost 3 bases and 3 bases, in that order; junction bases with no gene match: 5. Germline lookup yields CDR1 KGHSH and CDR2 LQKENI. The CDR3 covers 15 residues. CDR3 region: CASSPIRTGDTEAFF. The CDR3 nucleotides are TGTGCCAGCTCACCCATCAGGACAGGGGACACTGAAGCTTTCTTT.

The table lists this clone with a few counts. The CDR3 loop reads CATSDSPGGYTF. The CDR3 bases are TGTGCCACCAGTGATTCCCCAGGTGGCTACACCTTC. This chain uses TRBV24-1 with TRBJ1-2, with D uncertain. The CDR3 loop spans 12 amino acids. CDR1 is KGHDR, CDR2 SFDVKD, per germline. The V and J ends lost 2 bases and 7 bases respectively, with 7 bases between them.

The rearrangement joins TRBV29-1 to TRBJ1-2, with 7 bases identical to TRBD1. Germline V gives CDR1 SQVTM, CDR2 ANQGSEA. Unmatched junction bases numbered 5, after V lost 3 bases and J lost 4 bases. This CDR3 spans 13 amino acids. CDR3 region: CSVDQTGVYGYTF. CDR3 bases: TGCAGCGTTGATCAAACAGGGGTCTATGGCTACACCTTC.

This chain uses TRBV6-6 with TRBJ1-5; D is unresolved. Germline CDR1 reads MNHNY; CDR2 reads SVGAGI (reference sequence). This CDR3 region has 12 residues. V lost 0 bases and J 5 bases, leaving 2 bases between the germline ends. CDR3: CASSYSYQPQHF. In nucleotides, the CDR3 is TGTGCCAGCAGTTACTCCTATCAGCCCCAGCATTTT.